The 19 T cell receptor beta chains in this list originate from one sample, sequenced in a study of cytomegalovirus exposure and HLA in healthy donors. The PCR ran on 60 Vbeta and 13 Jbeta primers. Here immunoSEQ multiplex PCR was the method, and the copy in TCRdb shows in-frame clones only, minus some. The data hold around 210,000 clones, with 70% to 90% observed a single time. Material: PBMCs. The receptors come from a girl aged 2 to 9 in good health and CMV-seronegative.

This clone was found a few times. CDR3 region: CASSEAHRKYGYTF. The CDR3 nucleotides read TGTGCCAGCAGTGAAGCGCACAGGAAATACGGCTACACCTTC. The rearrangement links TRBV6-1 to TRBJ1-2; tentatively, D is TRBD1 (5 bases). CDR3 length equals 14 residues. V was cut by 0 bases and J by 8 bases, with 13 bases left in between. Per the germline V gene, CDR1 is MNHNS and CDR2 is SASEGT.

The chain uses TRBV5-1 and TRBJ1-5; 9 nucleotides agree with TRBD1. V dropped 2 bases and J dropped 3; count of bases not matched to a gene: 3. CDR1 is SGHRS and CDR2 is YFSETQ in the germline V gene. This CDR3 has 15 amino acids. CDR3 sequence reads: CASSFGTGINQPQHF. For the CDR3, the DNA is TGCGCCAGCAGCTTCGGGACAGGGATCAATCAGCCCCAGCATTTT. The full variable domain, in which reference TRBV5-1 and TRBJ1-5 provide the parts outside the CDR3, is KAGVTQTPRYLIKTRGQQVTLSCSPISGHRSVSWYQQTPGQGLQFLFEYFSETQRNKGNFPGRFSGRQFSNSRSEMNVSTLELGDSALYLCASSFGTGINQPQHFGDGTRLSIL.

This clone was counted once. The genes are TRBV6-4 and TRBJ2-2; D is possibly TRBD1 (6 bases). Trimming left V 3 bases short and J 1 base short, with 12 bases between. This CDR3 has 16 amino acids. Germline lookup yields CDR1 MRHNA and CDR2 SNTAGT. Here the CDR3 DNA reads TGTGCCAGCAGTGAACAGGGCACCCTGAACACCGGGGAGCTGTTTTTT. Its translation is CASSEQGTLNTGELFF.

This clone was seen a single time. This chain uses TRBV27 with TRBJ2-7; 12 bases map to TRBD2. The V segment lost 3 bases and the J segment 0 bases; nucleotides outside the gene matches: 15. The CDR3 totals 20 residues. Germline lookup yields CDR1 MNHEY and CDR2 SMNVEV (reference sequence). The CDR3 region has the DNA TGTGCCAGCAGTTTCTACCCTCCCAAACTAGCGGGAGGCCCCTCCTACGAGCAGTACTTC. As protein: CASSFYPPKLAGGPSYEQYF.

This clone has more than one count but fewer than ten. The V and J genes are TRBV28 and TRBJ1-2, with 11 bases identical to TRBD1. In germline, CDR1 is MDHEN, CDR2 SYDVKM. Trimming cost V 6 bases and J 9 bases; bases outside gene matches: 12. The CDR3 is made up of 15 amino acids. The CDR3: CASSWTGGVKRRYTF. The CDR3 bases are TGTGCCAGCAGCTGGACAGGGGGCGTCAAGAGACGCTACACCTTC.

This sequence joins TRBV15 and TRBJ2-5, with D tentatively TRBD2 (6 bases). This CDR3 is built from 16 residues. V lost 6 bases and J 11 bases, leaving 28 bases between the germline ends. CDR1 is LNHNV, CDR2 YYDKDF, per germline (reference sequence). The CDR3 DNA is TGTGCCACCAGATCTGGGAGGAGCGAATCCTTCTACGGGCAGTACTTC. This encodes CATRSGRSESFYGQYF. Full variable domain (rest looked up from reference TRBV15 and TRBJ2-5): DAMVIQNPRYQVTQFGKPVTLSCSQTLNHNVMYWYQQKSSQAPKLLFHYYDKDFNNEADTPDNFQSRRPNTSFCFLDIRSPGLGDTAMYLCATRSGRSESFYGQYFGPGTRLLVL.

The CDR3 DNA sequence: TGCGCCAGCAGCTCGGGACTAGCGGGTTACAATGAGCAGTTCTTC. This encodes CASSSGLAGYNEQFF. This sequence joins TRBV5-1 and TRBJ2-1; 12 bases map to TRBD2. Germline trimming cut 3 bases from V and 4 bases from J; bases unmatched to any gene: 2. The germline V gene encodes CDR1 SGHRS and CDR2 YFSETQ. The CDR3 consists of 15 residues.

The genes are TRBV9 and TRBJ2-7; TRBD2 aligns across 8 bases. Unmatched junction bases numbered 6, after V lost 7 bases and J lost 0 bases. The CDR3 covers 14 residues. Per the germline V gene, CDR1 is SGDLS and CDR2 is YYNGEE. This CDR3 is CASAPSGFSYEQYF. CDR3 nucleotide sequence: TGTGCCAGCGCCCCTAGCGGGTTCTCCTACGAGCAGTACTTC.

The chain joins TRBV7-3 to TRBJ2-3; TRBD2 matches 10 bases. Per the germline V gene, CDR1 is SGHTA and CDR2 is FQGTGA. This CDR3 region has 15 residues. V lost 4 bases, J lost 4 bases, and 5 bases stayed unmatched. CDR3 coding DNA: TGTGCCAGCAGCTCGACCGGGACTAGCGCAGATACGCAGTATTTT. Protein: CASSSTGTSADTQYF.

The chain has TRBV6-1 and TRBJ1-6, with 9 bases matching TRBD1. V gave up 6 bases and J gave up 8 bases; unmatched junction bases: 5. Germline V lookup: CDR1 MNHNS, CDR2 SASEGT. CDR3 length: 14 residues. The CDR3, as DNA: TGTGCCAGCAGGGAGACAGGGGGAGATTCACCCCTCCACTTT. Protein product: CASRETGGDSPLHF.

The J gene is TRBJ2-5, the V gene TRBV5-5, with D hard to call. V lost 0 bases to trimming and J lost 2 bases, with 11 bases between them. CDR1 and CDR2 (germline): SGHKS, YYEKEE (reference sequence). The CDR3 spans 15 residues. This chain's CDR3 is CASSLAAGPQETQYF. CDR3 DNA sequence: TGTGCCAGCAGCTTGGCGGCAGGCCCACAAGAGACCCAGTACTTC.

The chain joins TRBV27 to TRBJ1-2, with TRBD1 matching over 10 bases. CDR3 length equals 14 residues. The trim removed 2 bases at V and 4 bases at J, leaving 1 base unmatched. The germline gives CDR1 MNHEY, CDR2 SMNVEV (reference sequence). For the CDR3, the DNA is TGTGCCAGCAGTTTAGGGACAGGGGTCTATGGCTACACCTTC. This codes for CASSLGTGVYGYTF.

This sequence joins TRBV13 and TRBJ2-1; a possible D gene is TRBD1 (5 bases). Deletions cut 0 bases from V and 4 bases from J, with 7 bases between. In germline, CDR1 is PRHDT, CDR2 FYEKMQ (reference sequence). This CDR3 has 14 residues. The CDR3 loop reads CASSLGQGYNEQFF. The DNA for the CDR3 is TGTGCCAGCAGCTTAGGCCAGGGATACAATGAGCAGTTCTTC.

This clone was picked up one time. The V gene is TRBV5-1, the J gene TRBJ1-2; 12 bases map to TRBD1. The CDR3 has 14 residues. The V gene's germline CDR1 is SGHRS and CDR2 YFSETQ. Unmatched junction bases numbered 2, after V lost 0 bases and J lost 8 bases. CDR3 sequence reads: CASSLAGTGGGYTF. The CDR3 DNA sequence: TGCGCCAGCAGCTTGGCCGGGACAGGGGGCGGCTACACCTTC.

V gene TRBV12-5 combines with J gene TRBJ2-1, with D possibly being TRBD2 (7 bases). The CDR3 loop spans 14 amino acids. The V end lost 7 bases, the J end lost 5 bases, and 15 bases lay between the germline ends. In germline, CDR1 is LGHNT, CDR2 FRNRAP. CDR3 DNA: TGTGCTAGTGTCTCGGACAGCGGGGACAATGAGCAGTTCTTC. Encoded protein: CASVSDSGDNEQFF.

This rearrangement joins TRBV27 to TRBJ2-3; possibly TRBD2 for D (5 bases). The CDR3 runs 13 residues. Trimming stripped 4 bases from V and 4 bases from J, with 9 bases between. Germline V gives CDR1 MNHEY, CDR2 SMNVEV (reference sequence). As DNA, the CDR3 is TGTGCCAGCAGTTCTGGGAGACCAGATACGCAGTATTTT. Translated, it gives CASSSGRPDTQYF.

This rearrangement joins TRBV7-9 to TRBJ2-5; possibly TRBD2 for D (6 bases). The germline V and J ends were trimmed by 4 bases and 3 bases, with 6 bases remaining between them. The CDR3 loop spans 12 amino acids. Germline assignment: CDR1 SEHNR and CDR2 FQNEAQ (reference sequence). The CDR3 is CASSWGEETQYF. The CDR3 DNA sequence: TGTGCCAGCAGCTGGGGGGAAGAGACCCAGTACTTC.

The rearrangement joins TRBV29-1 to TRBJ2-2; 9 bases match TRBD1. The V and J ends lost 3 bases and 2 bases, in that order; junction bases with no gene match: 7. The V gene's germline CDR1 is SQVTM and CDR2 ANQGSEA. The CDR3 contains 16 residues. CDR3 sequence (DNA): TGCAGCGTTGAGCCAGCGGGACAGGGAAACACCGGGGAGCTGTTTTTT. This translates into CSVEPAGQGNTGELFF.

The genes are TRBV10-1 and TRBJ2-5; no clear D. The DNA end is a closer match to TRBJ2-7, so the J assignment may be wrong. The CDR3 has 14 amino acids. The V gene's germline CDR1 is WNHNN and CDR2 SYGVQD (reference sequence). CDR3 sequence: CASIRGAKPYEQYF. The CDR3 nucleotides are TGCGCCAGCATCAGAGGAGCTAAACCCTACGAGCAGTACTTC.